This T cell receptor (beta chain) was captured in a study of blood T cell repertoires in COVID-19. About the study: Specimens from acute and convalescent COVID-19 originated in the United States, Italy and Spain. From T cells, B-cell-depleted T cells, or PBMCs came the material, which was cDNA or gDNA.

Germline-derived CDR1 and CDR2 are MNHEY and SVGAGI. Trimming removed 4 bases from V and 1 base from J; junction bases left unmatched: 9. This CDR3 region has 16 residues. Original processing methods: Reference gene primers were amplified, and this amplification served to estimate nucleated cell counts. Profiled with immunoSEQ multiplex PCR; TCRdb holds only in-frame clones, not every one. That table gives V, J and clone size, and the DNA gave D and trimming. The sample includes 130,000 to 150,000 clones, over 70% of them seen just once. This chain links TRBV6-5 with TRBJ2-7; 8 nucleotides agree with TRBD2. The sequencing sample was made of peripheral blood. This sequence was found in a man aged 50 to 60 who had recovered from COVID-19. Written as DNA, the CDR3 is TGTGCCAGCAGTTTCTCCGGGACGGGGGGGTCCTACGAGCAGTACTTC. The encoded protein is CASSFSGTGGSYEQYF.